This T cell receptor (beta chain) appears in the sequencing data of a study of graft-versus-host responses after intestinal transplantation (dated by TCRdb to the early 2020s). Regarding the research as a whole: The transplants that recipients received were multivisceral, liver-intestinal, or isolated intestinal. To identify alloreactive clones, pre-transplant mixed lymphocyte reaction products were sequenced and then compared with unstimulated pre-transplant donor and recipient T cells. Donor T cell macrochimerism was defined as a peak of at least 4% donor T cells among recipient peripheral blood mononuclear cells. Every recipient was given anti-thymocyte globulin induction, then maintenance tacrolimus and steroids for two to three years. Graft-versus-host and host-versus-graft alloreactive T cell clones were tracked in the graft, circulation and bone marrow after intestinal transplantation using bulk TCR-beta CDR3 sequencing. Of the roughly 23 intestinal transplant recipients enrolled in the cohort, one of whom was a retransplant, a few patients without pretransplant specimens were excluded. Rather than going through the commercial service, samples from three later patients were sequenced in-house on an Illumina MiSeq and processed with MiXCR. Study-wide conclusions, independent of this receptor: GvH clones were found in recipient bone marrow, and some of the GvH clones appeared earlier in ileal mucosa or blood, which is consistent with an intestinal mucosal origin. Early after transplant, peak levels of circulating GvH clones were associated with declines in HvG clones. In the allografts of patients with donor T cell macrochimerism, GvH to HvG T cell clonal ratios were high. The conclusions were limited by the relatively low number and heterogeneity of the intestinal transplant patients.

Blood samples were collected up to 4 times in the first month after transplant and then at least monthly when available. Libraries were made using the immunoSEQ multiplex PCR assay. Adaptive Biotechnologies carried out high-throughput TCR-beta CDR3 sequencing of genomic DNA for most patients. Processing in the source paper ran as follows. Adaptive's ImmunoSEQ software was the source of the TCR sequencing data for around 20 patients, while a few other patients were processed with MiXCR and VDJtools. CDR3 nucleotide sequences shared by donor and recipient were removed because the origin of these sequences could not be assigned. To count as alloreactive, a clone needed at least 2-fold expansion over unstimulated cells and a minimum CFSE-low frequency of 0.002% (template counts) or 0.001% (read counts). Mappable clones were those detected in sequenced pre-transplant spleen, lymph node, or MLR CFSE-low populations of the donor or recipient. The cumulative frequency of alloreactive clones was calculated as a percentage of all sequences, weighted by copy number. TCRdb took this table from immuneACCESS and kept in-frame rearrangements with V and J called. Such tables lack part of the clones; where checked against another copy, unresolved V genes explain under half of the gap, and the rest is unexplained. V and J calls and clone size are given by that table; D and trimming were obtained from the DNA. Present in this sample are about 45,000 clones, more than 85% of which were seen just once. Together, the top ten hold 3.5% to 5% of the sample.

V is cut by 4 bases and J by 0 bases, and the space between the germline ends is 10 bases. The CDR3 runs 15 amino acids, cysteine and phenylalanine included. The entry retains the CDR3 DNA only, 45 bases that are in frame from base 1. CDR1 and CDR2, looked up from the germline V gene, are SGDLS and YYNGEE. As to this clone: What this receptor recognizes is not known. Per-base qualities were not stored, and no clone one base away is much larger.

The sequence came from a human patient who received an intestinal transplant, so some T cells may come from the graft donor. Sequencing was performed on PBMCs, taken 524 days after transplant. The rearrangement combines TRBV9 with TRBJ1-4; no confident D gene assignment can be made. CDR3 region: CASSTEAATNEKLFF. The sequenced DNA: TGTGCCAGCAGCACCGAGGCTGCAACTAATGAAAAACTGTTTTTT.